Included here is one T cell receptor (beta chain) sequence, with context. The antigen is undetermined. This sample is part of a study of CXCR3-negative and CXCR3-positive naive CD8 T cells. General observations from the study: More hydrophobic TRB CDR3s were found in CXCR3-positive naive cells than in CXCR3-negative naive cells.

The study made its TRB cDNA libraries by 5' RACE, adding UMI labels. TCRdb re-analyzed the 5' RACE reads; it lists each CDR3 protein once, without DNA. In all, the sample yields more than 80,000 distinct CDR3 sequences. CDR3 length: 14 residues. Looked up from germline, CDR1 is SEHNR and CDR2 is FQNEAQ (reference sequence). This rearrangement joins TRBV7-9 to TRBJ1-1; checking the TCRdb D call of TRBD1 is not possible without DNA. The sample taken for sequencing was naive CXCR3+ CD8+ T cells from blood. The subset: CD45RO-CCR7+CD27+CD95- naive CD8+ T cells expressing CXCR3 (TNR3+). This clonotype was obtained from a human donor in good health. Some clones in this sample may be carry-over from other donors' samples. The CDR3 loop reads CASSLLSSGAEAFF.